The entry below describes one TCR beta chain. Its antigen is undetermined. TCR templates, about 10^5 per sample, were assayed. This table comes from immunoSEQ multiplex PCR, and its TCRdb copy is limited to in-frame clones, with some not included. The data contain 50,000 or so clones, about 97% of them singletons. A few pairs of donors had their unstimulated naive, memory, effector memory and TEMRA subsets sequenced. The data originate from a study of siplizumab effects on memory and regulatory T cells. Study-wide results and caveats: Confirmation was lacking for the suppressive function of proliferating Tregs derived from siplizumab cultures. Alloreactive clones mapping to unstimulated subsets formed only a minor fraction.

This CDR3 contains 16 residues. V shed 1 base and J 1 base; nucleotides not matched to a gene: 0. CDR1 LGHNT and CDR2 FRNRAP come from the germline V gene. The rearrangement joins TRBV12-5 to TRBJ2-2; 10 bases agree with TRBD1. Material for sequencing was naive CD4+ T cells sorted from blood. This TCR was recovered from a human donor in good health. CDR3 residues: CASGLGTGGNTGELFF. The CDR3, as DNA: TGTGCTAGTGGTTTGGGGACAGGGGGGAACACCGGGGAGCTGTTTTTT.